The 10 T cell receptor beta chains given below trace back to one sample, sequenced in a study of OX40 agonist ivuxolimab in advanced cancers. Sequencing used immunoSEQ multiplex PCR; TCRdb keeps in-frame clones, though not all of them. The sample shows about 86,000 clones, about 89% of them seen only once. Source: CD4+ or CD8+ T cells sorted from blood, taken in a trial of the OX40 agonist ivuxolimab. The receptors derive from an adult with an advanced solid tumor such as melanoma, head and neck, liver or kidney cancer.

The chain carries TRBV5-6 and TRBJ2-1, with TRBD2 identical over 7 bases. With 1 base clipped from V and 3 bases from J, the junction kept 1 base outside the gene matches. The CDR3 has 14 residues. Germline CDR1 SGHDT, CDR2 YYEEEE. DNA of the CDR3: TGTGCCAGCAGCTTGAGGGACTACTACAATGAGCAGTTCTTC. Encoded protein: CASSLRDYYNEQFF.

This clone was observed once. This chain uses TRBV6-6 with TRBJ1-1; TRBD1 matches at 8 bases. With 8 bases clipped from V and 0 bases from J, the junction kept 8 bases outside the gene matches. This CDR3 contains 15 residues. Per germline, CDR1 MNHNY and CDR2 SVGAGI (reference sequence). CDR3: CASSFRTGLNTEAFF. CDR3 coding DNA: TGTGCCAGCTCCTTTAGGACAGGGCTGAACACTGAAGCTTTCTTT.

CDR3 amino acids: CASSIGVGGSETEAFF. CDR3 DNA: TGTGCCAGTAGTATAGGGGTGGGAGGGTCTGAAACTGAAGCTTTCTTT. V is TRBV19 and J is TRBJ1-1, with D uncertain. Trimming pared 1 base from V and 5 bases from J, leaving 17 bases between. Germline values: CDR1 LNHDA, CDR2 SQIVND (reference sequence). This CDR3 has 16 amino acids.

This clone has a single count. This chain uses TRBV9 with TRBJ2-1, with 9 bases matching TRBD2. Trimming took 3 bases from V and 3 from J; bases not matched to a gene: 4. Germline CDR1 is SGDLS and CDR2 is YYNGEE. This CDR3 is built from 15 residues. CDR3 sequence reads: CASSATSGDYNEQFF. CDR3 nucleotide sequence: TGTGCCAGCAGCGCGACTAGCGGAGACTACAATGAGCAGTTCTTC.

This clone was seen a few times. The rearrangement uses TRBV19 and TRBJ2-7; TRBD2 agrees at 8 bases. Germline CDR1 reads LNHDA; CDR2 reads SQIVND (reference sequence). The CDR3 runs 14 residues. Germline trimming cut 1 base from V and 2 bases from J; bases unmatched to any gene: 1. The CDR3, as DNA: TGTGCCAGTAGTATAGCGGGGGGGGCCTACGAGCAGTACTTC. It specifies CASSIAGGAYEQYF.

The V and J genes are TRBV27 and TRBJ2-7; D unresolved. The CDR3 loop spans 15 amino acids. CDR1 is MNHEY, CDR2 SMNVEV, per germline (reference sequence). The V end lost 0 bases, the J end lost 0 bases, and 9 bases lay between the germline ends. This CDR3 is CASSLSLLGSYEQYF. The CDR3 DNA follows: TGTGCCAGCAGTTTATCCCTCCTGGGCTCCTACGAGCAGTACTTC.

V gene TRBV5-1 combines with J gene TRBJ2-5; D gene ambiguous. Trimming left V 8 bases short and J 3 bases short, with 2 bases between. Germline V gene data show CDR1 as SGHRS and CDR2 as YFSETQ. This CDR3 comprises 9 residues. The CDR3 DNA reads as TGCGCCAGGGAAGAGACCCAGTACTTC. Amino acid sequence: CAREETQYF. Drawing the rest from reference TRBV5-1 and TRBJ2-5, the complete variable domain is KAGVTQTPRYLIKTRGQQVTLSCSPISGHRSVSWYQQTPGQGLQFLFEYFSETQRNKGNFPGRFSGRQFSNSRSEMNVSTLELGDSALYLCAREETQYFGPGTRLLVL.

The CDR3 coding sequence is TGTGCCAGTAGTCTACGACAGGGGGACCTCACAGATACGCAGTATTTT. It specifies CASSLRQGDLTDTQYF. J is TRBJ2-3 and V is TRBV19; TRBD1 aligns across 9 bases. Germline CDR1 and CDR2: LNHDA and SQIVND (reference sequence). V lost 5 bases and J lost 2; bases outside the gene matches: 8. The CDR3 covers 16 residues.

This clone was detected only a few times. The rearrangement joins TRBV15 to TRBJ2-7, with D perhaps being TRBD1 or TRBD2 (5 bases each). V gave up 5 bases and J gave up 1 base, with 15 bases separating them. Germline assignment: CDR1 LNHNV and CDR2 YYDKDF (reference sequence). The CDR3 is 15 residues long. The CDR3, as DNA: TGTGCCACCAGCCGACTATCCACAGGATCCTACGAGCAGTACTTC. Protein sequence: CATSRLSTGSYEQYF.

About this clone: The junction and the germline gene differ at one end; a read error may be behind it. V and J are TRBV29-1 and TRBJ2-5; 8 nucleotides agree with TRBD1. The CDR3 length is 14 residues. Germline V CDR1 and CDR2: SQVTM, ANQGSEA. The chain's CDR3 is CSVVPGGDQGTQYF. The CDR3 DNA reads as TGCAGCGTTGTACCAGGGGGCGATCAAGGGACCCAGTACTTC.